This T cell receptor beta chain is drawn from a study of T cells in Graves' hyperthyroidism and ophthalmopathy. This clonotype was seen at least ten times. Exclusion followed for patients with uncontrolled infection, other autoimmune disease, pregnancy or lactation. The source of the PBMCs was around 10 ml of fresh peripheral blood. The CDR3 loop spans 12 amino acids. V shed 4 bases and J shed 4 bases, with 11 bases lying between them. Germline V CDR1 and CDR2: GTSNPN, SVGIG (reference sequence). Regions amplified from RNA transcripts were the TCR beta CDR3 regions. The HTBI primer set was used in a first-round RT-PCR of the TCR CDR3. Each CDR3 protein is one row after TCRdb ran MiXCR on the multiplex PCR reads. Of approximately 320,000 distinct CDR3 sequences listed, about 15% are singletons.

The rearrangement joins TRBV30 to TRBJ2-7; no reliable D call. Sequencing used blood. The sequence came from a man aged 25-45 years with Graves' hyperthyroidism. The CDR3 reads CAWNVGPYEQYF. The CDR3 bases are TGTGCCTGGAATGTGGGCCCTTACGAGCAGTACTTC. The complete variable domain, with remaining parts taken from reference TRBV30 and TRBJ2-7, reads SQTIHQWPATLVQPVGSPLSLECTVEGTSNPNLYWYRQAAGRGLQLLFYSVGIGQISSEVPQNLSASRPQDRQFILSSKKLLLSDSGFYLCAWNVGPYEQYFGPGTRLTVT.